Each of the 9 T cell receptor beta chains below was sequenced from the same sample in a study of blood T cell repertoires in COVID-19. Produced via immunoSEQ multiplex PCR; TCRdb's table is partial and in-frame only. The sample gives over 250,000 clones, roughly 77% of which show up once; around 3.4% is in the top ten. The sequenced sample was peripheral blood. Receptor source: a woman of 80 years or more with acute or convalescent COVID-19.

The chain carries TRBV5-1 and TRBJ2-7; 9 nucleotides line up with TRBD1. Germline V gene sequence: CDR1 SGHRS, CDR2 YFSETQ. V lost 4 bases to trimming and J lost 6 bases; unmatched junction nucleotides: 11. The CDR3 is 15 residues long. CDR3 nucleotide sequence: TGCGCCAGCAGCCCCAGTTCCGGACAGGGGTTCGAGCAGTACTTC. Translated: CASSPSSGQGFEQYF.

The sample holds one count of this clone. This rearrangement joins TRBV6-5 to TRBJ1-2; TRBD1 aligns across 9 bases. Germline V gene data show CDR1 as MNHEY and CDR2 as SVGAGI. This CDR3 has 15 residues. V dropped 5 bases and J dropped 5; count of bases not matched to a gene: 9. CDR3 amino acids: CASSKGQGLGYGYTF. The CDR3 DNA reads as TGTGCCAGCAGTAAGGGACAGGGTCTAGGTTATGGCTACACCTTC.

The chain recombines TRBV7-8 with TRBJ2-2, with a tentative D call TRBD2 (5 bases). Germline V lookup: CDR1 SGHVS, CDR2 FQNEAQ. V lost 1 base, J lost 2 bases, and 14 bases lay in between. This CDR3 is built from 17 residues. CDR3 coding DNA: TGTGCCAGCAGCTTAGGCTTTTTACCGGGAAACACCGGGGAGCTGTTTTTT. Protein product: CASSLGFLPGNTGELFF.

The chain employs TRBV23-1 and TRBJ2-7, with 7 positions matching TRBD1. TRBV23-1 has ORF status, its function being uncertain. CDR3 size: 16 residues. J was trimmed by 1 base and V by 0 bases; bases with no gene match: 6. CDR3 loop: CASSQSSGQPSYEQYF. In DNA, the CDR3 is TGCGCCAGCAGTCAATCGTCGGGACAGCCTTCCTACGAGCAGTACTTC.

The sample holds one count of this clone. The chain employs TRBV6-5 and TRBJ1-1, with D possibly TRBD1 on 6 matching bases. The CDR3 runs 14 residues. Trimming took 6 bases from V and 8 from J, leaving 19 bases between them. In germline, CDR1 is MNHEY, CDR2 SVGAGI. CDR3 region: CASRSTGQRGEAFF. CDR3 coding DNA: TGTGCCAGCAGAAGCACAGGGCAGAGGGGGGAAGCTTTCTTT.

This clone was detected only once. The rearrangement uses TRBV21-1 and TRBJ1-2; no DNA check was done on the table's D call, TRBD1. TRBV21-1 is described as a pseudogene. The CDR3 totals 15 residues. CDR3 in DNA: TGTGCCAGCAGCAAAGGAGACAGGGAGGTTAGAGGCTACACCTTC. Translated: CASSKGDREVRGYTF.

The chain links TRBV6-1 to TRBJ2-7; D is perhaps TRBD2 (6 bases). Trimming stripped 3 bases from V and 0 bases from J, with 12 bases between. There are 15 residues in the CDR3. The germline gives CDR1 MNHNS, CDR2 SASEGT. CDR3 residues: CASSEGPSASYEQYF. The CDR3 DNA reads TGTGCCAGCAGTGAGGGTCCTAGCGCCTCCTACGAGCAGTACTTC.

The chain is built from TRBV14 and TRBJ1-4; D is unclear. The CDR3 loop spans 13 amino acids. Germline CDR1 and CDR2: SGHDN and FVKESK. Between the trimmed V and J ends, which lost 5 bases and 11 bases, there was a span of 15 bases. The CDR3 reads CASSNGLMRKLFF. DNA for the CDR3: TGTGCCAGCAGCAACGGTCTAATGAGGAAACTGTTTTTT. Based on the CDR3 plus reference TRBV14 and TRBJ1-4, the full variable domain is EAGVTQFPSHSVIEKGQTVTLRCDPISGHDNLYWYRRVMGKEIKFLLHFVKESKQDESGMPNNRFLAERTGGTYSTLKVQPAELEDSGVYFCASSNGLMRKLFFGSGTQLSVL.

This clone was detected only a few times. The chain joins TRBV2 to TRBJ1-2; 8 bases align to TRBD1. The CDR3 covers 13 residues. Germline CDR1 reads SNHLY; CDR2 reads FYNNEI. The junction had 4 bases not matched to a gene; V was cut back by 5 bases and J by 5 bases. CDR3 residues: CASSRQGKYGYTF. CDR3 DNA sequence: TGTGCCAGCAGTCGACAGGGGAAGTATGGCTACACCTTC. Variable domain in full (rest from reference TRBV2 and TRBJ1-2): EPEVTQTPSHQVTQMGQEVILRCVPISNHLYFYWYRQILGQKVEFLVSFYNNEISEKSEIFDDQFSVERPDGSNFTLKIRSTKLEDSAMYFCASSRQGKYGYTFGSGTRLTVV.